Presented here are 29 T cell receptor beta chains from one specimen sequenced in a study of blood T cells in healthy people across ages. For the second PCR, which ran for roughly 7 to 11 cycles, a sample-barcoded 5' primer and a J-beta primer mix were used. Each CDR3 protein is one row after TCRdb ran MiXCR on the 5' RACE reads. The table includes about 1.4 million distinct CDR3 sequences, roughly 64% detected once. The sequenced sample consisted of blood. The receptors were gathered from a man aged 18 to 29 in good health.

This clonotype showed up just once. This chain joins TRBV4-3 and TRBJ2-5, with D unresolved. V lost 0 bases to trimming and J lost 11 bases, with 16 bases between them. Germline V gene sequence: CDR1 LGHNA, CDR2 YSLEER. The CDR3 is 14 amino acids. CDR3 nucleotides: TGCGCCAGCAGCCAAGAAACAGATTACAATGAGCAGTACTTC. This codes for CASSQETDYNEQYF.

This chain joins TRBV27 and TRBJ1-1, with 9 bases aligning to TRBD1. Looked up from germline, CDR1 is MNHEY and CDR2 is SMNVEV (reference sequence). Germline trimming cut 5 bases from V and 10 bases from J; bases unmatched to any gene: 5. CDR3 length: 12 amino acids. The CDR3 loop reads CASSTGQGIAFF. For the CDR3, the DNA is TGTGCCAGCAGTACGGGACAGGGAATAGCTTTCTTT.

The rearrangement links TRBV12-3 or TRBV12-4 to TRBJ1-1, with D possibly TRBD1 on 5 matching bases. The CDR3 covers 16 residues. V dropped 7 bases and J dropped 3 bases, with 21 bases sitting between them. The CDR3, as DNA: TGTGCCAGCACCTTTGGGAGGGATATGGGGGACACTGAAGCTTTCTTT. Residues: CASTFGRDMGDTEAFF.

The chain joins TRBV27 to TRBJ2-1; 7 nucleotides agree with TRBD2. The germline CDR1 and CDR2 sequences are MNHEY and SMNVEV (reference sequence). J lost 5 bases, V lost 10 bases, and 11 bases had no gene match. This CDR3 comprises 14 residues. The CDR3 is CAISGRADHNEQFF. As DNA, the CDR3 is TGTGCCATCTCAGGGAGGGCGGATCACAATGAGCAGTTCTTC.

This clonotype was counted a few times. The V and J genes are TRBV13 and TRBJ2-7, with 10 bases matching TRBD2. Per germline, CDR1 PRHDT and CDR2 FYEKMQ (reference sequence). V lost 6 bases and J lost 7; bases outside the gene matches: 9. This CDR3 is built from 14 residues. For the CDR3, the DNA is TGTGCCAGCAGACAAAGCGGGAGGGCCTTTGAGCAGTACTTC. This gives the protein CASRQSGRAFEQYF.

This sequence joins TRBV29-1 and TRBJ2-6; no clear D. The CDR3 is 16 amino acids. The germline V gene has CDR1 SQVTM and CDR2 ANQGSEA. Deletions cut 6 bases from V and 1 base from J, with 16 bases between. CDR3 sequence: CSVPHRSLSGANVLTF. The CDR3 region has the DNA TGCAGCGTACCTCATAGGAGTCTTTCTGGGGCCAACGTCCTGACTTTC.

The V gene is TRBV7-9, the J gene TRBJ2-3, with no clear D. V was pared by 9 bases and J by 5 bases, with 12 bases between. Germline CDR1 SEHNR, CDR2 FQNEAQ (reference sequence). The CDR3 is 12 residues long. CDR3 coding DNA: TGTGCCAGTAACGTGGACGGAGATACGCAGTATTTT. Translation: CASNVDGDTQYF.

This clonotype came up a few times. The chain uses TRBV6-2 or TRBV6-3 and TRBJ2-2, with 9 bases matching TRBD2. The CDR3 length is 17 residues. V was clipped by 5 bases and J by 1 base; unmatched bases: 8. CDR1 is MNHEY and CDR2 is SVGEGT in the germline V gene. In DNA form, the CDR3 reads TGTGCCAGCAGTACCATTCTAGCGGGGAAGAACACCGGGGAGCTGTTTTTT. Its translation: CASSTILAGKNTGELFF.

To note about this clonotype: This may arise from a read error, as a much more abundant clone is one base away. V gene TRBV29-1 combines with J gene TRBJ2-3; 10 bases are shared with TRBD2. The V gene's germline CDR1 is SQVTM and CDR2 ANQGSEA. This CDR3 spans 15 amino acids. CDR3 protein: CGVSEGGTSADTQYF. The CDR3 DNA sequence: TGCGGCGTTTCCGAGGGGGGGACTAGCGCAGATACGCAGTATTTT.

The chain carries TRBV7-9 and TRBJ1-6; D might be TRBD1 (5 bases). The germline V gene encodes CDR1 SEHNR and CDR2 FQNEAQ (reference sequence). The V end lost 1 base, the J end lost 7 bases, and 11 bases lay between the germline ends. The CDR3 runs 15 residues. CDR3 bases: TGTGCCAGCAGCTTAGTGGGGCGGTTAAATTCACCCCTCCACTTT. Protein product: CASSLVGRLNSPLHF.

This rearrangement joins TRBV5-1 to TRBJ2-7; D tentatively reads TRBD1 or TRBD2 (6 bases each). Germline V gene data show CDR1 as SGHRS and CDR2 as YFSETQ. The CDR3 has 15 residues. V shed 0 bases and J shed 3 bases, with 13 bases lying between them. The CDR3 DNA sequence: TGCGCCAGCAGCTTGGATCGGGGGCCACTCTACGAGCAGTACTTC. This encodes CASSLDRGPLYEQYF.

This clonotype was picked up a small number of times. This chain links TRBV4-2 with TRBJ2-1; 7 bases are a match to TRBD1. This CDR3 spans 14 amino acids. Germline CDR1 and CDR2: LGHNA and YNFKEQ. V shed 1 base, J shed 12 bases, and the junction held 9 bases outside the gene matches. CDR3 sequence reads: CASSQAPGQKWQFF. DNA for the CDR3: TGTGCCAGCAGCCAAGCCCCGGGACAGAAGTGGCAGTTCTTC.

The chain has TRBV7-2 and TRBJ2-7; possible D gene TRBD2, 8 bases. Trimming took 5 bases from V and 2 from J, leaving 22 bases between them. From germline, CDR1 is SGHTA and CDR2 FQGNSA. The CDR3 is 17 residues long. CDR3 residues: CASSPQGLASGPYEQYF. Written as DNA, the CDR3 is TGTGCCAGCAGCCCACAGGGGTTGGCTAGCGGGCCCTACGAGCAGTACTTC.

This clonotype was recorded once. In nucleotides, the CDR3 is TGTGCCAGCAGCTCCCTGACCTCCCTGGCGGGTGAGCAGTTCTTC. This encodes CASSSLTSLAGEQFF. The genes are TRBV7-6 and TRBJ2-1; D might be TRBD2 (5 bases). V lost 4 bases and J lost 9, with 19 bases in between. Germline values: CDR1 SGHVS, CDR2 FNYEAQ. The CDR3 is 15 residues long.

J is TRBJ1-2 and V is TRBV4-2, with unresolved D. Germline V gives CDR1 LGHNA, CDR2 YNFKEQ. Trimming took off 4 bases at V and 0 bases at J, with 21 bases between the two ends. The length of the CDR3 is 18 residues. For the CDR3, the DNA is TGTGCCAGCAGCCCGTCGGGTTTCGGGGATGAAGCTAACTATGGCTACACCTTC. Protein sequence: CASSPSGFGDEANYGYTF.

The J gene is TRBJ2-5, the V gene TRBV20-1; 11 bases align to TRBD2. The CDR3 runs 15 residues. Germline V gene lookup returns CDR1 DFQATT and CDR2 SNEGSKA (reference sequence). Germline trimming cut 3 bases from V and 5 bases from J; bases unmatched to any gene: 8. The CDR3, as DNA: TGCAGTGCTAGCGTGGTAGCGGGAGGGCGGGAGACCCAGTACTTC. Translating gives CSASVVAGGRETQYF.

The chain recombines TRBV10-1 with TRBJ2-7; D is possibly TRBD1 (5 bases). Germline V CDR1 and CDR2: WNHNN, SYGVQD (reference sequence). Between the trimmed V and J ends, which lost 8 bases and 3 bases, there was a span of 17 bases. The CDR3 is 14 residues long. In DNA, the CDR3 is TGCGCCAGCCTACAAGGGGCTAACCTCTACGAGCAGTACTTC. It codes for CASLQGANLYEQYF.

The CDR3 nucleotides are TGTGCCAGCAGTGAGGATTACCGGGACGGGGACTATGGCTACACCTTC. Its protein product is CASSEDYRDGDYGYTF. This sequence joins TRBV6-1 and TRBJ1-2; a weak D match, TRBD1 (5 bases). The V end lost 3 bases, the J end lost 3 bases, and 17 bases lay between the germline ends. The CDR3 is 16 amino acids. CDR1 and CDR2 from the germline V gene are MNHNS and SASEGT.

A few counts support this clonotype. The chain is built from TRBV3-1 and TRBJ1-2, with D hard to call. Germline CDR1 reads LGHDT; CDR2 reads YNNKEL (reference sequence). The germline V and J ends were trimmed by 0 bases and 7 bases, with 6 bases remaining between them. This CDR3 has 12 amino acids. As DNA, the CDR3 is TGTGCCAGCAGCCAAGATAATGGTGGCTACACCTTC. Translated: CASSQDNGGYTF.

This chain joins TRBV20-1 and TRBJ2-5; D not certain. The CDR3 has 12 residues. The germline CDR1 and CDR2 sequences are DFQATT and SNEGSKA (reference sequence). Trimming took off 6 bases at V and 4 bases at J, with 12 bases between the two ends. CDR3 in DNA: TGCAGTGCCACCGTTGGAATAGAGACCCAGTACTTC. The encoded protein is CSATVGIETQYF.

The rearrangement uses TRBV27 and TRBJ2-1; D is possibly TRBD1 (5 bases). Germline V gene sequence: CDR1 MNHEY, CDR2 SMNVEV (reference sequence). This CDR3 is 15 amino acids long. V dropped 2 bases and J dropped 2 bases, with 10 bases sitting between them. The CDR3 region is CASSLADSPYNEQFF. CDR3 sequence (DNA): TGTGCCAGCAGTTTAGCCGACAGCCCCTACAATGAGCAGTTCTTC.

The V call is TRBV25-1, the J call TRBJ2-1; D ambiguous. The V gene's germline CDR1 is MGHDK and CDR2 SYGVNS. Trimming left V 3 bases short and J 7 bases short, with 7 bases between. This CDR3 has 12 residues. The DNA for the CDR3 is TGTGCCAGCAGTGACTTCAGGAATGAGCAGTTCTTC. Translation gives CASSDFRNEQFF.

The chain links TRBV9 to TRBJ2-1; no firm D call. Germline assignment: CDR1 SGDLS and CDR2 YYNGEE. This CDR3 has 15 amino acids. V was trimmed by 0 bases and J by 6 bases, leaving 13 bases between them. CDR3 loop: CASSVAPSRPNEQFF. In DNA form, the CDR3 reads TGTGCCAGCAGCGTAGCTCCTTCGAGACCCAATGAGCAGTTCTTC.

V usage is TRBV7-6 and J usage is TRBJ1-1, with 8 bases identical to TRBD1. The CDR3 runs to 14 residues. The junction had 13 bases not matched to a gene; V was cut back by 6 bases and J by 10 bases. Germline V gene data show CDR1 as SGHVS and CDR2 as FNYEAQ. CDR3 loop: CASSNRQGPEGAFF. CDR3 in DNA: TGTGCCAGCAGTAACAGACAGGGGCCGGAGGGAGCTTTCTTT.

A few counts support this clonotype. The chain carries TRBV7-9 and TRBJ1-5; D is uncertain. CDR1 SEHNR and CDR2 FQNEAQ come from the germline V gene (reference sequence). Trimming took off 5 bases at V and 3 bases at J, with 8 bases between the two ends. The CDR3 sequence is 13 residues long. The DNA for the CDR3 is TGTGCCAGCAGCCTTCAACCCAATCAGCCCCAGCATTTT. Translated, it gives CASSLQPNQPQHF.

In this sample, this clonotype turned up a few times. The chain recombines TRBV18 with TRBJ2-5; TRBD1 aligns across 8 bases. J was trimmed by 2 bases and V by 1 base; bases with no gene match: 3. The CDR3 extends over 15 amino acids. Germline V lookup: CDR1 KGHSH, CDR2 LQKENI. The DNA of the CDR3 is TGTGCCAGCTCACCACTCGACAGGGGTCAAGAGACCCAGTACTTC. Translated: CASSPLDRGQETQYF.

V and J are TRBV6-5 and TRBJ1-5; the D is unclear. CDR3 size: 15 residues. Germline-derived CDR1 and CDR2 are MNHEY and SVGAGI. V shed 5 bases and J shed 4 bases, with 15 bases lying between them. CDR3 sequence: CASSGKTLKNQPQHF. As DNA, the CDR3 is TGTGCCAGCAGTGGAAAGACACTGAAGAATCAGCCCCAGCATTTT.

The genes are TRBV6-4 and TRBJ1-1; 7 bases are a match to TRBD1. The CDR3 extends over 15 amino acids. J was trimmed by 0 bases and V by 7 bases; bases with no gene match: 8. The V gene's germline CDR1 is MRHNA and CDR2 SNTAGT. CDR3 protein: CASKFSGTVNTEAFF. CDR3 DNA: TGTGCCAGCAAATTCTCCGGGACAGTGAACACTGAAGCTTTCTTT.

This chain uses TRBV5-1 with TRBJ1-1; 8 positions agree with TRBD1. This CDR3 region has 15 residues. Looked up from germline, CDR1 is SGHRS and CDR2 is YFSETQ. V was clipped by 3 bases and J by 1 base; unmatched bases: 5. CDR3 in DNA: TGCGCCAGCAGCTCCCAGGGGGCCGAGAACACTGAAGCTTTCTTT. Protein product: CASSSQGAENTEAFF.